A selection of T cell receptor beta chains follows, all from one sample in a study of cytomegalovirus exposure and HLA in healthy donors. Data came from immunoSEQ multiplex PCR; TCRdb stores just in-frame clones and leaves some out. The sample contains 90,000 to 120,000 clones, 90% to 97% of which appear only once. Input material: PBMCs. The source is a woman aged 18-29 years in good health and CMV-seronegative. Each CDR3 is given with its conserved first and last residue.

V gene,J gene,CDR3 protein
TRBV5-6,TRBJ2-1,CASSNASGAWGFF
TRBV2,TRBJ1-2,CASSRDTIYGYTF
TRBV7-2,TRBJ2-1,CASSLAARGRIVDEQFF
TRBV2,TRBJ1-1,CASQDRARTEAFF
TRBV5-6,TRBJ2-7,CASSPRYAREQYF
TRBV30,TRBJ2-1,CAWSTSSYNEQFF
TRBV5-6,TRBJ2-2,CASRIAGGANTGELFF
TRBV7-9,TRBJ1-1,CASSLGGLEAFF
TRBV30,TRBJ2-1,CAFLPRTGAKSYNEQFF
TRBV11-1,TRBJ2-1,CASSPAGGPFNEQFF
TRBV5-1,TRBJ1-3,CASSLATGMAGNTIYF
TRBV4-3,TRBJ1-2,CASSPRQSYGYTF
TRBV19,TRBJ2-3,CASSTRTGGPTSTDTQYF
TRBV7-8,TRBJ1-2,CASSFNQGLGGYTF
TRBV5-1,TRBJ1-1,CASSPREGLNTEAFF
TRBV19,TRBJ2-3,CANLAGELTDTQYF
TRBV10-2,TRBJ1-1,CASSPQENTEAFF
TRBV29-1,TRBJ1-1,CSGQMNTEAFF
TRBV28,TRBJ1-6,CASSLFGGSYNSPLHF
TRBV6-5,TRBJ2-1,CASSYGGGAYNEQFF
TRBV28,TRBJ2-3,CASSMQRGYTDTQYF
TRBV7-9,TRBJ1-1,CASSLAEGGQNTEAFF
TRBV6-6,TRBJ2-7,CASSSAQGATYEQYF
TRBV5-1,TRBJ1-2,CASSEGGGYTF
TRBV5-5,TRBJ1-6,CASSPVPGQGHPLHF
TRBV25-1,TRBJ1-6,CASSERTTYNSPLHF
TRBV6-6,TRBJ2-7,CASSYPGTYEQYF
TRBV10-2,TRBJ1-1,CASSEPAAGNTEAFF
TRBV6-1,TRBJ2-2,CASTKAEHGELFF
TRBV5-8,TRBJ2-7,CASSFAGGNYEQYF
TRBV10-3,TRBJ2-1,CAISESTASSYNEQFF
TRBV2,TRBJ2-7,CASSGGEPYF
TRBV7-6,TRBJ1-5,CASSPRQGPNQPQHF
TRBV28,TRBJ1-1,CASSLKNRPYTEAFF
TRBV5-6,TRBJ2-6,CASNQAGGQGTRGANVLTF
TRBV18,TRBJ1-5,CASSPGGQVNQPQHF
TRBV5-6,TRBJ2-2,CASSLVPGGNTGELFF
TRBV5-1,TRBJ2-5,CASSLRLAGGYKETQYF
TRBV7-8,TRBJ1-1,CASSVTGGTMYTEAFF
TRBV7-9,TRBJ1-5,CASSRGQGQPQHF
TRBV2,TRBJ2-3,CASSVTSGGDGTDTQYF
TRBV5-1,TRBJ2-3,CASRRTSGHTDTQYF
TRBV2,TRBJ2-7,CASSEAVSYEQYF
TRBV27,TRBJ1-5,CASSLTGHYSNQPQHF
TRBV19,TRBJ2-2,CASSILLKRGLTGELFF
TRBV6-1,TRBJ1-5,CASSEANRDDQPQHF
TRBV7-9,TRBJ1-5,CASSRGDSNQPQHF
TRBV30,TRBJ1-6,CAWSVGVNGSPLHF